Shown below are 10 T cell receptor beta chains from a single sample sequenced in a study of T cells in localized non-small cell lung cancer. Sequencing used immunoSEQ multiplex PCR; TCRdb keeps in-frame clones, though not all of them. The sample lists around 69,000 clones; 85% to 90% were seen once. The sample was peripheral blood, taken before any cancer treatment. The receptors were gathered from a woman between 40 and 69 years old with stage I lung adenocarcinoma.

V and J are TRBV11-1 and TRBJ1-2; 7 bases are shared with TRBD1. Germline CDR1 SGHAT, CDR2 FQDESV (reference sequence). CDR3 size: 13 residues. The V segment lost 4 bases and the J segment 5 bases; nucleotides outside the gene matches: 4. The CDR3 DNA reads TGTGCCAGCAGCTCAACAGGGGAATATGGCTACACCTTC. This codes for CASSSTGEYGYTF.

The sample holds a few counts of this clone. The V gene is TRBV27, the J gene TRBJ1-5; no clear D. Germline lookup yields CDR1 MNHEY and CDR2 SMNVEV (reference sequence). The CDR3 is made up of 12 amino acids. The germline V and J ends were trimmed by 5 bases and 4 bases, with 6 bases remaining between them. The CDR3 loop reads CASSARNQPQHF. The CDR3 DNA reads TGTGCCAGCAGTGCCCGTAATCAGCCCCAGCATTTT.

CDR3 sequence (DNA): TGTGCCAGCGGGAGTGGATGGCAGGAGAATGAAAAACTGTTTTTT. It translates to CASGSGWQENEKLFF. The rearrangement joins TRBV2 to TRBJ1-4; D not resolved. V was shortened by 8 bases and J by 5 bases, with 18 bases between the two germline ends. This CDR3 has 15 residues. Germline-derived CDR1 and CDR2 are SNHLY and FYNNEI.

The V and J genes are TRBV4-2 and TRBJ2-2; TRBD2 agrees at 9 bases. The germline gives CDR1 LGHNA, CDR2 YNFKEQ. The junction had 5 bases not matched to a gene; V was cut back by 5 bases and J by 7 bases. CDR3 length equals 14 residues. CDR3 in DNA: TGTGCCAGCAGCTATGCGGGAGGGGACGGGGAGCTGTTTTTT. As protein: CASSYAGGDGELFF.

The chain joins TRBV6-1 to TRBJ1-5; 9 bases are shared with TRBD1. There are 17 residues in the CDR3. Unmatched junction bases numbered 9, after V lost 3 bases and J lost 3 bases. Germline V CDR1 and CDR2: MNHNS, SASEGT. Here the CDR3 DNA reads TGTGCCAGCAGTGATACCGGGACAGGGCTTAACAATCAGCCCCAGCATTTT. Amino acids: CASSDTGTGLNNQPQHF.

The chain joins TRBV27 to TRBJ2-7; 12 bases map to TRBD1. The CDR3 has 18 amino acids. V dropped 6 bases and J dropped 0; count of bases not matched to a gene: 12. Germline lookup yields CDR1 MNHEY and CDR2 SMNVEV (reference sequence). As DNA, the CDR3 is TGTGCCAGCAGCCGAGGGACAGGGGGCGCGGGAGGCTCCTACGAGCAGTACTTC. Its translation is CASSRGTGGAGGSYEQYF.

CDR3 region: CASSLTRAYEQYF. CDR3 coding DNA: TGTGCCAGCAGTTTGACTCGAGCCTACGAGCAGTACTTC. V is TRBV28 and J is TRBJ2-7, with D uncertain. Per germline, CDR1 MDHEN and CDR2 SYDVKM. The CDR3 length is 13 residues. Deletions cut 3 bases from V and 2 bases from J, with 8 bases between.

In nucleotides, the CDR3 is TGTGCCATCAGTACCAGACAGGGGAACTACGAGCAGTACTTC. The encoded protein is CAISTRQGNYEQYF. This chain links TRBV10-3 with TRBJ2-7, with 8 bases that match TRBD1. The CDR3 spans 14 residues. Germline V gene sequence: CDR1 ENHRY, CDR2 SYGVKD. V trimming: 5 bases; J trimming: 3 bases; junction bases outside the gene matches: 6.

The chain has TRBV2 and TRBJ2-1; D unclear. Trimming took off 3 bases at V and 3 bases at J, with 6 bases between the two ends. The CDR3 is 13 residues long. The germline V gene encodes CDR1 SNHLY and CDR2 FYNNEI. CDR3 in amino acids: CASSESSYNEQFF. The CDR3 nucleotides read TGTGCCAGCAGTGAGTCCAGCTACAATGAGCAGTTCTTC.

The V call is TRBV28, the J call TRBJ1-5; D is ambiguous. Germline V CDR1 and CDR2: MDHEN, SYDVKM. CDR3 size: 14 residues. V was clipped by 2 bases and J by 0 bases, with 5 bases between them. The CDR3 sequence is CASSLTVSNQPQHF. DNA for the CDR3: TGTGCCAGCAGTTTAACCGTTAGCAATCAGCCCCAGCATTTT. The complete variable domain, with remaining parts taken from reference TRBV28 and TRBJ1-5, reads DVKVTQSSRYLVKRTGEKVFLECVQDMDHENMFWYRQDPGLGLRLIYFSYDVKMKEKGDIPEGYSVSREKKERFSLILESASTNQTSMYLCASSLTVSNQPQHFGDGTRLSIL.